This T cell receptor beta chain originates from a study of T cell repertoires in cytomegalovirus infection. For the study at large: CMV infection together with matching HLA type was indicated by public TCR beta signatures.

Note on this clonotype: No antigen is known for it.

The CDR3 sequence is 14 residues long. With V trimmed by 5 bases and J by 5 bases, 8 bases remained unmatched. Germline V CDR1 and CDR2: MDHEN, SYDVKM. TCRdb analysed the reads with MiXCR anew, one entry per CDR3 protein. The data show roughly 730,000 distinct CDR3 sequences, with 30% to 35% seen just once and roughly 18% held by the top ten. The sequenced sample was cultured PBMCs, obtained from culture after CMV antigen stimulation. The chain uses TRBV28 and TRBJ1-1; 7 bases are a match to TRBD1. This receptor was obtained from a human donor in good health (CMV status not recorded). Some clones in this sample may be carry-over from other donors' samples. CDR3 nucleotide sequence: TGTGCCAGCAGTCTGCCGACAGGGCTTACTGAAGCTTTCTTT. This sequence encodes CASSLPTGLTEAFF.